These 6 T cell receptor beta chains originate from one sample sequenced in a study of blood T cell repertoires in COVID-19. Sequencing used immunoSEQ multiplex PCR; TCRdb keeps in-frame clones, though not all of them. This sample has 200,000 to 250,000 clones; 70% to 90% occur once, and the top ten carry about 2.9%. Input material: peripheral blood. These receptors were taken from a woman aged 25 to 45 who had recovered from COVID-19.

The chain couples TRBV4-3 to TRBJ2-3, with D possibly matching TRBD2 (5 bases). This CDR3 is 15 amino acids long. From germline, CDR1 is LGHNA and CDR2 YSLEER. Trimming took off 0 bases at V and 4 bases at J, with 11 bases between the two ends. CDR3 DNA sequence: TGCGCCAGCAGCCAAGATCGCGGGTTGGCAGATACGCAGTATTTT. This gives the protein CASSQDRGLADTQYF.

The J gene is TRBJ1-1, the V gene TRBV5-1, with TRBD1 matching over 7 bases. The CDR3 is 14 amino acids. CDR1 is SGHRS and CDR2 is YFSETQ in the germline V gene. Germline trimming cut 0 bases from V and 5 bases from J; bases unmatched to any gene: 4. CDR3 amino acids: CASSLGQGETEAFF. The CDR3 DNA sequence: TGCGCCAGCAGCTTGGGGCAGGGGGAGACTGAAGCTTTCTTT. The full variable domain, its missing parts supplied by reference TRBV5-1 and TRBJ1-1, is KAGVTQTPRYLIKTRGQQVTLSCSPISGHRSVSWYQQTPGQGLQFLFEYFSETQRNKGNFPGRFSGRQFSNSRSEMNVSTLELGDSALYLCASSLGQGETEAFFGQGTRLTVV.

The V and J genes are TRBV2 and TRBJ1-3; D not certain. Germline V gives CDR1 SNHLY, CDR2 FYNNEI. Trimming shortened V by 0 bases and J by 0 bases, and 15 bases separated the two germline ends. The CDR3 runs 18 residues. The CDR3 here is CASSEARGLGYSGNTIYF. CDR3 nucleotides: TGTGCCAGCAGTGAAGCGCGAGGGTTGGGATACTCTGGAAACACCATATATTTT.

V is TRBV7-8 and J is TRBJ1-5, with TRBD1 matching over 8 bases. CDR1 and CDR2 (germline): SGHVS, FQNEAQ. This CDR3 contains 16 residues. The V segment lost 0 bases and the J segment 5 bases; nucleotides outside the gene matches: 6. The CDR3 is CASSLAVTGVYQPQHF. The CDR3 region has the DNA TGTGCCAGCAGCTTAGCTGTGACAGGGGTTTATCAGCCCCAGCATTTT.

The CDR3 DNA is TGTGCCAGCAGCCAAGTCGTAGCGGGGGCGGTTCAGTTCTTC. It translates to CASSQVVAGAVQFF. The genes are TRBV3-1 (or the pseudogene TRBV3-2) and TRBJ2-1; 9 bases are shared with TRBD2. The CDR3 contains 14 residues. Per germline, CDR1 LGHDT and CDR2 YNNKEL (reference sequence). Trimming removed 1 base from V and 13 bases from J; junction bases left unmatched: 8.

The CDR3 sequence: CASSIILTGGHNEQFF. CDR3 DNA sequence: TGTGCCAGTAGTATCATCCTAACAGGGGGACACAATGAGCAGTTCTTC. The chain joins TRBV19 to TRBJ2-1; 8 bases map to TRBD1. With 3 bases clipped from V and 5 bases from J, the junction kept 9 bases outside the gene matches. The CDR3 totals 16 residues. In germline, CDR1 is LNHDA, CDR2 SQIVND (reference sequence). Full variable domain (missing parts from reference TRBV19 and TRBJ2-1): DGGITQSPKYLFRKEGQNVTLSCEQNLNHDAMYWYRQDPGQGLRLIYYSQIVNDFQKGDIAEGYSVSREKKESFPLTVTSAQKNPTAFYLCASSIILTGGHNEQFFGPGTRLTVL.